The 24 T cell receptor beta chains listed next were all sequenced from one sample in a study of human T cells and chemical hapten exposure. TCRdb reanalysed the RACE reads using MiXCR and keeps one entry per CDR3 protein. The sample holds some 40,000 distinct CDR3 sequences; around 3.6% are singletons and the top ten take 5% to 7%. The sample's time point: healthy volunteer bleed at 6 weeks. From whole blood left unfractionated, total RNA was extracted. The sample consisted of whole blood. The receptors stem from a human donor in good health. Some clones in this sample may be carry-over from other donors' samples.

This clonotype showed up many times. The CDR3 coding sequence is TGTGCCAGCAGTTTTTCGGCCACGGGGAACACCATATATTTT. Translating gives CASSFSATGNTIYF. The chain carries TRBV27 and TRBJ1-3, with D unresolved. CDR3 length equals 14 residues. V was shortened by 3 bases and J by 7 bases, with 13 bases between the two germline ends. CDR1 MNHEY and CDR2 SMNVEV come from the germline V gene (reference sequence).

The sample holds many counts of this clonotype. The CDR3 spells CASSYSKSGNVEQYF. For the CDR3, the DNA is TGTGCCAGCAGTTACTCGAAGTCGGGGAACGTCGAGCAGTACTTC. The chain has TRBV6-5 and TRBJ2-7; D is possibly TRBD2 (5 bases). Looked up from germline, CDR1 is MNHEY and CDR2 is SVGAGI. CDR3 length equals 15 residues. V lost 0 bases to trimming and J lost 6 bases, with 15 bases between them.

In DNA, the CDR3 is TGTGCCAGCCACGGGACAGAGAATTACGAGCAGTACTTC. Encoded protein: CASHGTENYEQYF. The chain uses TRBV6-5 and TRBJ2-7; TRBD1 aligns across 7 bases. Germline values: CDR1 MNHEY, CDR2 SVGAGI. J was trimmed by 4 bases and V by 8 bases; bases with no gene match: 8. This CDR3 has 13 residues.

This chain joins TRBV19 and TRBJ2-1; 7 bases agree with TRBD2. This CDR3 is built from 16 residues. CDR1 and CDR2 (germline): LNHDA, SQIVND (reference sequence). V trimming: 3 bases; J trimming: 2 bases; junction bases outside the gene matches: 7. The CDR3 nucleotides read TGTGCCAGTAGTATTGAAGGGCTAGCGGCCTACAATGAGCAGTTCTTC. Translating it yields CASSIEGLAAYNEQFF.

This clonotype was observed a few times. V and J are TRBV29-1 and TRBJ2-5; D call uncertain. V was pared by 6 bases and J by 5 bases, with 16 bases between. Per the germline V gene, CDR1 is SQVTM and CDR2 is ANQGSEA. The CDR3 loop spans 13 amino acids. The CDR3 DNA reads TGCAGCGTCTCACTTACCGAAGGGGAGACCCAGTACTTC. Translated, it gives CSVSLTEGETQYF.

This clonotype was observed at least ten times. For the CDR3, the DNA is TGTGCCAGCAGTCCTCCCGGGGGGCATCAGCCCCAGCATTTT. This translates into CASSPPGGHQPQHF. The chain couples TRBV28 to TRBJ1-5; TRBD1 might be the D (6 bases). V was shortened by 5 bases and J by 5 bases, with 13 bases between the two germline ends. The CDR3 consists of 14 residues. The germline V gene encodes CDR1 MDHEN and CDR2 SYDVKM.

Many counts were recorded for this clonotype. In DNA, the CDR3 is TGTGCCTGGACTCCGGGACAGGGGCAAGGCTACACCTTC. Translation: CAWTPGQGQGYTF. V is TRBV30 and J is TRBJ1-2; 10 bases are shared with TRBD1. The CDR3 has 13 amino acids. V was pared by 4 bases and J by 8 bases, with 7 bases of the junction left unmatched. Germline V gene sequence: CDR1 GTSNPN, CDR2 SVGIG (reference sequence).

This clonotype was counted ten times or more. The chain employs TRBV6-5 and TRBJ2-5, with 7 positions matching TRBD1. The CDR3 consists of 13 residues. CDR1 and CDR2 (germline): MNHEY, SVGAGI. V was pared by 6 bases and J by 3 bases, with 4 bases of the junction left unmatched. CDR3 in DNA: TGTGCCAGCAGCGGACAGGCGGAAGAGACCCAGTACTTC. Translating it yields CASSGQAEETQYF.

This clonotype was seen many times. This rearrangement joins TRBV6-1 to TRBJ2-7, with D tentatively TRBD2 (6 bases). CDR1 is MNHNS, CDR2 SASEGT, per germline. V dropped 9 bases and J dropped 1 base, with 16 bases sitting between them. CDR3 length equals 14 residues. The CDR3 is CASDDSGSSYEQYF. The CDR3 coding sequence is TGTGCCAGTGACGACAGCGGGTCATCCTACGAGCAGTACTTC.

This clonotype has ten or more counts. This chain's CDR3 is CASSLALGGGPSGYTF. The CDR3 DNA reads TGTGCCAGCAGTTTAGCGCTAGGCGGGGGGCCCTCTGGCTACACCTTC. This rearrangement joins TRBV12-3 or TRBV12-4 to TRBJ1-2; maybe TRBD1 (6 bases). CDR3 length: 16 amino acids. V dropped 0 bases and J dropped 7 bases, with 18 bases sitting between them.

V and J are TRBV20-1 and TRBJ1-1, with D perhaps TRBD1 (5 bases). The V gene's germline CDR1 is DFQATT and CDR2 SNEGSKA (reference sequence). The CDR3 has 15 amino acids. The V and J ends lost 0 bases and 0 bases respectively, with 11 bases between them. For the CDR3, the DNA is TGCAGTGCTAGAGAGTTCAAGGGGATGAACACTGAAGCTTTCTTT. Encoded protein: CSAREFKGMNTEAFF.

This clonotype was seen ten or more times. The chain employs TRBV21-1 and TRBJ2-3; TRBD1, the table's D call, was not compared with the DNA. TRBV21-1 is shown as a pseudogene. The CDR3 length is 15 residues. The CDR3 DNA follows: TGTGCCAGCAGCAAAGGGGACAGGGGGCACTTGACGCAGTATTTT. Its translation: CASSKGDRGHLTQYF.

Details on this clonotype: One junction end disagrees with the germline gene, perhaps due to a read error. The J gene is TRBJ2-3, the V gene TRBV24-1, with TRBD1 matching 9 bases. This CDR3 is 16 amino acids long. In germline, CDR1 is KGHDR, CDR2 SFDVKD. CDR3 DNA: TGTGTCACCAGGCAAACAGGGGGCCCTTACTCAGATACGCAGTATTTT. The encoded protein is CVTRQTGGPYSDTQYF.

Many counts were recorded for this clonotype. CDR3 sequence reads: CASSARTSGNYEQYF. CDR3 coding DNA: TGTGCCAGCAGTGCTAGGACTAGCGGTAATTACGAGCAGTACTTC. V is TRBV12-3 or TRBV12-4 and J is TRBJ2-7; 10 bases line up with TRBD2. The CDR3 runs 15 residues. Unmatched junction bases numbered 8, after V lost 5 bases and J lost 4 bases.

This clonotype was seen many times. The chain employs TRBV15 and TRBJ2-7, with no clear D. V lost 0 bases, J lost 2 bases, and 8 bases lay in between. The CDR3 covers 14 residues. Germline V gives CDR1 LNHNV, CDR2 YYDKDF (reference sequence). CDR3 loop: CATSRDIGPYEQYF. The CDR3 DNA sequence: TGTGCCACCAGCAGAGATATCGGCCCCTACGAGCAGTACTTC.

This clonotype occurred many times. V usage is TRBV6-1 and J usage is TRBJ2-3, with D possibly being TRBD2 (6 bases). CDR1 is MNHNS, CDR2 SASEGT, per germline. Between the trimmed V and J ends, which lost 5 bases and 2 bases, there was a span of 14 bases. The CDR3 has 15 amino acids. This CDR3 reads CASSSSGAPTDTQYF. CDR3 in DNA: TGTGCCAGCAGTAGTAGCGGAGCCCCCACAGATACGCAGTATTTT.

This clonotype was detected ten times or more. The J gene is TRBJ1-5, the V gene TRBV5-6; the D gene is possibly TRBD1 (5 bases). Per germline, CDR1 SGHDT and CDR2 YYEEEE. The CDR3 consists of 13 residues. V was pared by 0 bases and J by 4 bases, with 5 bases between. The DNA for the CDR3 is TGTGCCAGCAGCTTGGCAGGGAATCAGCCCCAGCATTTT. It specifies CASSLAGNQPQHF.

This chain uses TRBV11-1 with TRBJ2-1; D unresolved. The length of the CDR3 is 13 residues. The V gene lost 2 bases and the J gene lost 5 bases, with 7 bases spanning the gap. CDR1 and CDR2 from the germline V gene are SGHAT and FQDESV (reference sequence). The CDR3 sequence: CASSLNRNNEQFF. The CDR3 DNA sequence: TGTGCCAGCAGCTTAAATAGGAACAATGAGCAGTTCTTC. The full variable domain, with the rest looked up from reference TRBV11-1 and TRBJ2-1, is EAEVAQSPRYKITEKSQAVAFWCDPISGHATLYWYRQILGQGPELLVQFQDESVVDDSQLPKDRFSAERLKGVDSTLKIQPAELGDSAMYLCASSLNRNNEQFFGPGTRLTVL.

At least ten counts were recorded for this clonotype. V is TRBV29-1 and J is TRBJ2-6; weak D call: TRBD2 (6 bases). Germline V CDR1 and CDR2: SQVTM, ANQGSEA. The CDR3 extends over 15 amino acids. The V and J ends lost 3 bases and 3 bases respectively, with 12 bases between them. The CDR3 DNA reads TGCAGCGTTGATACCAGGGAGGTTGGGGCCAACGTCCTGACTTTC. It is translated as CSVDTREVGANVLTF.

Ten or more counts support this clonotype. The V gene is TRBV5-1, the J gene TRBJ1-4; TRBD1 might be the D (5 bases). V lost 0 bases to trimming and J lost 8 bases, with 11 bases between them. Germline V gene data show CDR1 as SGHRS and CDR2 as YFSETQ. The CDR3 consists of 14 residues. The CDR3 DNA sequence: TGCGCCAGCAGCTTGGGCAGGGTAGGAGAAAAACTGTTTTTT. Residues: CASSLGRVGEKLFF.

The chain links TRBV7-9 to TRBJ1-2; D is undetermined. The CDR3 sequence is 14 residues long. V was pared by 3 bases and J by 4 bases, with 12 bases between. Germline CDR1 reads SEHNR; CDR2 reads FQNEAQ (reference sequence). The CDR3 coding sequence is TGTGCCAGCAGCTTGTCAACTGTTTTCTATGGCTACACCTTC. It codes for CASSLSTVFYGYTF.

At least ten counts were recorded for this clonotype. The V and J genes are TRBV10-1 and TRBJ2-3; 10 nucleotides align to TRBD1. V was pared by 0 bases and J by 5 bases, with 11 bases of the junction left unmatched. Germline values: CDR1 WNHNN, CDR2 SYGVQD (reference sequence). This CDR3 comprises 18 residues. CDR3 protein: CASSESGQGVTQIDTQYF. The CDR3 DNA reads as TGCGCCAGCAGTGAGTCTGGACAGGGGGTCACACAGATAGATACGCAGTATTTT.

This clonotype was seen ten or more times. This chain uses TRBV11-2 with TRBJ2-1; TRBD2 aligns across 8 bases. CDR3 length: 15 amino acids. J lost 8 bases, V lost 5 bases, and 11 bases had no gene match. Germline lookup yields CDR1 SGHAT and CDR2 FQNNGV. The CDR3: CASSPPGLAAHEQFF. As DNA, the CDR3 is TGTGCCAGCAGCCCTCCCGGACTAGCAGCCCATGAGCAGTTCTTC.

This clonotype was found many times. The chain employs TRBV12-3 or TRBV12-4 and TRBJ2-2; TRBD1 is a possible D gene (8 bases). CDR3 length: 15 residues. Trimming removed 6 bases at V and 6 bases at J, with 17 bases between. CDR3 protein: CASSRGQAGAGELFF. CDR3 in DNA: TGTGCCAGCAGCCGGGGACAGGCGGGGGCCGGGGAGCTGTTTTTT.